The rows below give T cell receptor beta chains drawn from one sample of a study of HIV-infected patients and healthy controls. Using its own MiXCR run on the 5' RACE reads, TCRdb lists one record per CDR3 protein. The sample has about 15,000 distinct CDR3 sequences; around 12% are singletons. The material sequenced was blood, taken during antiretroviral therapy. The receptors here all came from an adult with HIV infection. The donor label of this sample is uncertain. Both conserved end residues are part of each CDR3. The D gene is left open where the match is weak. Clone size is shown for a subset of rows, as once, few, many or a class of expanded clone.

V,D,J,size,DNA,CDR3
TRBV19,TRBD1,TRBJ2-7,few,TGTGCCAGTAGTTTCGGGGACAGCCAATCCTACGAGCAGTACTTC,CASSFGDSQSYEQYF
TRBV18,NA,TRBJ1-1,NA,TGTGCCAGCTCACCAAGCCCCCCCGGCACTGAAGCTTTCTTT,CASSPSPPGTEAFF
TRBV28,TRBD1,TRBJ1-5,many,TGTGCCAGCAGTTTATCTGGGGACAGGGTACAGCCCCAGCATTTT,CASSLSGDRVQPQHF
TRBV29-1,NA,TRBJ1-5,many,TGCAGCGTTGGCCAGGGAGACAATCAGCCCCAGCATTTT,CSVGQGDNQPQHF
TRBV15,NA,TRBJ2-1,NA,TGTGCCACCAGCAGAGACCGGAGATACAATGAGCAGTTCTTC,CATSRDRRYNEQFF
TRBV18,NA,TRBJ1-5,NA,TGTGTCAGCTCATTAGGGAACGGGAATCAGCCCCAGCATTTT,CVSSLGNGNQPQHF
TRBV11-2,NA,TRBJ2-2,many,TGTGCCAGCAGCTCACTGGCGGGTAGTTTATCCGGGGAGCTGTTTTTT,CASSSLAGSLSGELFF
TRBV29-1,TRBD2,TRBJ2-1,many,TGCAGCGTCACCGGGACTAGCTTATACAATGAGCAGTTCTTC,CSVTGTSLYNEQFF
TRBV11-2,NA,TRBJ2-3,many,TGTGCCAGCTCTGGACAGACCACAGATACGCAGTATTTT,CASSGQTTDTQYF
TRBV11-2,TRBD1,TRBJ1-6,many,TGTGCCAGCAGCTCCCCTGGGGGACAGTACTATAATTCACCCCTCCACTTT,CASSSPGGQYYNSPLHF
TRBV11-2,TRBD2,TRBJ2-1,NA,TGTGCCAGCAGCTCGGCCTATGTGCGGGGGTATTATGAGCAGTTCTTC,CASSSAYVRGYYEQFF
TRBV20-1,NA,TRBJ2-3,many,TGCAGTGCTAGGGGGACCGCGCAGGCTACGCAGTATTTT,CSARGTAQATQYF
TRBV30,TRBD1,TRBJ1-5,few,TGTGCCTGGAGCCCTATTCTCCGGGACAGTAGGAAGCAGTTCAATCAGCCCCAGCATTTT,CAWSPILRDSRKQFNQPQHF
TRBV3-1,NA,TRBJ2-5,NA,TGTGCCAGCAGCCAGAGAGGGACTCGGGAGACCCAGTACTTC,CASSQRGTRETQYF
TRBV7-9,TRBD2,TRBJ2-1,few,TGTGCCAGCAGCTCTGCTTTTAAGACTAGCGGGCCTTCCTACAATGAGCAGTTCTTC,CASSSAFKTSGPSYNEQFF
TRBV5-1,NA,TRBJ1-5,many,TGCGCCAGCAGCTTGGCGTCTGGTGACAGCATCAATCAGCCCCAGCATTTT,CASSLASGDSINQPQHF
TRBV12-3/TRBV12-4,TRBD1,TRBJ2-1,medium-sized,TGTGCCAGCAGTATAAGACAGGGGGCGGGGGATGAGCAGTTCTTC,CASSIRQGAGDEQFF
TRBV10-3,NA,TRBJ2-7,many,TGTGCCATCAGCCGGGACGAAGGCTACGAGCAGTACTTC,CAISRDEGYEQYF
TRBV28,TRBD2,TRBJ2-1,NA,TGTGCCAGCAGTTCGGCGGGAGGGCAGGGCAATGAGCAGTTCTTC,CASSSAGGQGNEQFF
TRBV2,NA,TRBJ2-5,many,TGTGCCAGCAAGGGGGATTCGGAGACCCAGTACTTC,CASKGDSETQYF
TRBV12-3/TRBV12-4,NA,TRBJ2-7,many,TGTGCCAGCAGTTTAGCCAGCTACGAGCAGTACTTC,CASSLASYEQYF
TRBV29-1,NA,TRBJ2-1,many,TGCAGCGTTGATACTACGGCAGCCTACAATGAGCAGTTCTTC,CSVDTTAAYNEQFF
TRBV7-2,TRBD2,TRBJ2-1,few,TGTGCCAGCAGCTCCAGAGGCGGGGGGGCAGAGGAGCAGTTCTTC,CASSSRGGGAEEQFF
TRBV10-2,TRBD1,TRBJ1-6,many,TGCGCCAGCAGTGAGTCTACAAAGGGTTCGGGACAGTGGAATTCACCCCTCCACTTT,CASSESTKGSGQWNSPLHF
TRBV6-6,NA,TRBJ2-6,few,TGTGCCAGCAGTCACGGTGGGAGCGGGGCCAACGTCCTGACTTTC,CASSHGGSGANVLTF
TRBV7-2,NA,TRBJ2-2,NA,TGTGCCAGCACCCCCGGAGGGTTTAGGACCGGGGAGCTGTTTTTT,CASTPGGFRTGELFF
TRBV19,TRBD2,TRBJ2-1,few,TGTGCCAGTAGTATAGAGGCGGGGACTAGCGTCTACAATGAGCAGTTCTTC,CASSIEAGTSVYNEQFF
TRBV10-3,NA,TRBJ1-3,few,TGTGCCATCAGTGGTTATTCACTCTCTGGAAACACCATATATTTT,CAISGYSLSGNTIYF